The 24 T cell receptor beta chains below were found in one sample sequenced in a study of blood T cell repertoires in COVID-19. Using immunoSEQ multiplex PCR, the repertoire was profiled, and TCRdb retains in-frame clones only, with some absent. Of around 210,000 clones listed, 84% were seen once; the top ten hold around 14%. The sample comprised peripheral blood. The receptors were gathered from a human donor in a cohort sampled during active COVID-19.

Here the CDR3 DNA reads TGTGCCAGTAGTCCCCGGACAGGGCCCAATCAGCCCCAGCATTTT. Encoded protein: CASSPRTGPNQPQHF. This rearrangement joins TRBV19 to TRBJ1-5; 8 bases align to TRBD1. CDR1 is LNHDA and CDR2 is SQIVND in the germline V gene (reference sequence). The CDR3 extends over 15 amino acids. Unmatched junction bases numbered 6, after V lost 5 bases and J lost 3 bases.

This clone appeared a single time. The chain is built from TRBV9 and TRBJ2-7; perhaps TRBD2 as D (6 bases). V lost 0 bases, J lost 2 bases, and 9 bases lay in between. There are 14 residues in the CDR3. Germline CDR1 SGDLS, CDR2 YYNGEE. Written as DNA, the CDR3 is TGTGCCAGCAGCGTAGATGCGGGGACCTACGAGCAGTACTTC. Protein product: CASSVDAGTYEQYF.

The chain couples TRBV3-1 (or the pseudogene TRBV3-2) to TRBJ2-1; the match to TRBD2 covers 12 bases. With V trimmed by 1 base and J by 3 bases, 4 bases remained unmatched. The CDR3 is 17 residues long. CDR1 LGHDT and CDR2 YNNKEL come from the germline V gene (reference sequence). The CDR3 loop is CASSQGLAGANYNEQFF. CDR3 nucleotides: TGTGCCAGCAGCCAAGGACTAGCGGGAGCTAACTACAATGAGCAGTTCTTC.

This clone occurred a few times. The chain is built from TRBV27 and TRBJ2-7; 8 positions agree with TRBD2. CDR1 MNHEY and CDR2 SMNVEV come from the germline V gene (reference sequence). The V segment lost 5 bases and the J segment 2 bases; nucleotides outside the gene matches: 14. This CDR3 region has 17 residues. DNA of the CDR3: TGTGCCAGCAGTCTCTACGGGATAGCGGGGCCCACCTACGAGCAGTACTTC. Translating it yields CASSLYGIAGPTYEQYF.

The gene calls are TRBV7-9 and TRBJ2-5, with D possibly being TRBD2 (5 bases). Germline V CDR1 and CDR2: SEHNR, FQNEAQ (reference sequence). This CDR3 spans 12 amino acids. V lost 11 bases to trimming and J lost 6 bases, with 16 bases between them. Here the CDR3 DNA reads TGTGCCGGAGGTTCAGGAATACAGACCCAGTACTTC. Translation gives CAGGSGIQTQYF.

The chain is built from TRBV7-9 and TRBJ2-2; the D gene is possibly TRBD2 (7 bases). Trimming removed 5 bases at V and 5 bases at J, with 27 bases between. There are 19 residues in the CDR3. Germline lookup yields CDR1 SEHNR and CDR2 FQNEAQ (reference sequence). The CDR3 region has the DNA TGTGCCAGCAGCCCTTGGGGGGGCAGAACCCGTAGTGGGACCGGGGAGCTGTTTTTT. Its translation: CASSPWGGRTRSGTGELFF.

In its sample, this clone was seen a few times. This rearrangement joins TRBV30 to TRBJ2-7; D unresolved. Trimming removed 0 bases from V and 6 bases from J, with 6 bases in between. The germline CDR1 and CDR2 sequences are GTSNPN and SVGIG (reference sequence). The CDR3 sequence is 11 residues long. CDR3 nucleotides: TGTGCCTGGAGTGTTCTGAGCGAGCAGTACTTC. Translation: CAWSVLSEQYF.

V gene TRBV5-8 combines with J gene TRBJ2-1, with a possible D match to TRBD1 (6 bases). Germline CDR1 and CDR2: SGHTS and YDEGEE. This CDR3 comprises 19 residues. V lost 0 bases and J lost 1, with 20 bases in between. CDR3 coding DNA: TGTGCCAGCAGCTTGGGTACCATTGGGGGCCCCAGGTCCTACAATGAGCAGTTCTTC. It encodes CASSLGTIGGPRSYNEQFF.

This clone was seen a single time. This chain joins TRBV5-5 and TRBJ1-6; 7 bases align to TRBD1. Germline lookup yields CDR1 SGHKS and CDR2 YYEKEE (reference sequence). The CDR3 length is 16 residues. V was pared by 3 bases and J by 4 bases, with 7 bases of the junction left unmatched. The CDR3 here is CASSSQQGFYNSPLHF. CDR3 coding DNA: TGTGCCAGCAGCTCACAACAGGGGTTTTATAATTCACCCCTCCACTTT.

This chain links TRBV19 with TRBJ2-1, with TRBD1 matching over 9 bases. The germline V gene encodes CDR1 LNHDA and CDR2 SQIVND (reference sequence). This CDR3 has 16 residues. J lost 5 bases, V lost 2 bases, and 7 bases had no gene match. DNA of the CDR3: TGTGCCAGTAGTATACTCACAGGGGGCAGGGACAATGAGCAGTTCTTC. This encodes CASSILTGGRDNEQFF.

The chain has TRBV7-8 and TRBJ1-5; TRBD1 agrees at 8 bases. CDR3 length: 17 residues. V shed 4 bases and J 0 bases; nucleotides not matched to a gene: 8. Germline CDR1 SGHVS, CDR2 FQNEAQ. CDR3: CASSSDRGLYSNQPQHF. DNA for the CDR3: TGTGCCAGCAGCTCCGACAGGGGACTCTATAGCAATCAGCCCCAGCATTTT.

This chain uses TRBV28 with TRBJ2-7; 13 bases map to TRBD2. The CDR3 has 15 amino acids. Germline V gives CDR1 MDHEN, CDR2 SYDVKM. Trimming cost V 6 bases and J 3 bases; bases outside gene matches: 5. CDR3 bases: TGTGCCAGCAGGAAAACTAGCGGGAGGGTCTACGAGCAGTACTTC. It is translated as CASRKTSGRVYEQYF.

This chain joins TRBV30 and TRBJ2-3; 8 bases are a match to TRBD2. The CDR3 has 13 residues. Germline loops: CDR1 GTSNPN, CDR2 SVGIG (reference sequence). The trim removed 3 bases at V and 4 bases at J, leaving 3 bases unmatched. The CDR3: CAWSPGGPDTQYF. CDR3 DNA sequence: TGTGCCTGGAGCCCGGGAGGGCCAGATACGCAGTATTTT. Full variable domain (missing parts from reference TRBV30 and TRBJ2-3): SQTIHQWPATLVQPVGSPLSLECTVEGTSNPNLYWYRQAAGRGLQLLFYSVGIGQISSEVPQNLSASRPQDRQFILSSKKLLLSDSGFYLCAWSPGGPDTQYFGPGTRLTVL.

The chain combines TRBV7-9 with TRBJ1-2; the D gene is possibly TRBD1 (6 bases). V lost 5 bases and J lost 4, with 29 bases in between. Germline-derived CDR1 and CDR2 are SEHNR and FQNEAQ (reference sequence). The CDR3 has 19 amino acids. Here the CDR3 reads CASSPNLFQRQAVGYGYTF. The CDR3 region has the DNA TGTGCCAGCAGCCCCAATCTGTTCCAAAGACAGGCTGTTGGCTATGGCTACACCTTC.

CDR3 residues: CASSPPGRDETQYF. CDR3 nucleotide sequence: TGTGCCAGCAGCCCTCCGGGGCGGGATGAGACCCAGTACTTC. The V call is TRBV9, the J call TRBJ2-5; D is perhaps TRBD2 (6 bases). The CDR3 contains 14 residues. V shed 4 bases and J shed 5 bases, with 15 bases lying between them. The V gene's germline CDR1 is SGDLS and CDR2 YYNGEE.

The genes are TRBV5-6 and TRBJ2-5, with 8 bases that match TRBD1. The CDR3 contains 15 residues. Germline V lookup: CDR1 SGHDT, CDR2 YYEEEE. V lost 2 bases and J lost 7; bases outside the gene matches: 10. This chain's CDR3 is CASSFRTGHIGTQYF. In DNA form, the CDR3 reads TGTGCCAGCAGCTTTAGGACAGGGCATATTGGGACCCAGTACTTC.

This chain uses TRBV5-6 with TRBJ1-5; weak D call: TRBD1 (6 bases). This CDR3 is built from 15 residues. Germline assignment: CDR1 SGHDT and CDR2 YYEEEE. Trimming pared 6 bases from V and 0 bases from J, leaving 13 bases between. This chain's CDR3 is CASNRAGDSNQPQHF. The CDR3 nucleotides read TGTGCCAGCAACCGGGCAGGGGATAGCAATCAGCCCCAGCATTTT.

V gene TRBV4-1 combines with J gene TRBJ2-1, with 9 bases matching TRBD1. V gave up 3 bases and J gave up 1 base; unmatched junction bases: 10. The CDR3 has 18 amino acids. Germline assignment: CDR1 MGHRA and CDR2 YSYEKL. As DNA, the CDR3 is TGCGCCAGCAGCCAGGCGCCCACGGGGACAGGGTCCTACAATGAGCAGTTCTTC. It yields the protein CASSQAPTGTGSYNEQFF.

V is TRBV24-1 and J is TRBJ2-1; D remains ambiguous. V shed 3 bases and J shed 3 bases, with 14 bases lying between them. Germline V gene lookup returns CDR1 KGHDR and CDR2 SFDVKD. CDR3 length: 16 residues. For the CDR3, the DNA is TGTGCCACCAGTGATCCCGGTCCCGATATCTACAATGAGCAGTTCTTC. It yields the protein CATSDPGPDIYNEQFF.

The chain joins TRBV19 to TRBJ2-7; the match to TRBD1 covers 7 bases. V was pared by 6 bases and J by 3 bases, with 5 bases of the junction left unmatched. The CDR3 runs to 13 residues. Germline V gives CDR1 LNHDA, CDR2 SQIVND (reference sequence). CDR3 protein: CASRGDSFYEQYF. As DNA, the CDR3 is TGTGCCAGTAGGGGGGACAGCTTCTACGAGCAGTACTTC.

The V and J genes are TRBV6-1 and TRBJ2-7, with 7 bases lining up with TRBD1. Germline V gene lookup returns CDR1 MNHNS and CDR2 SASEGT. The CDR3 has 13 amino acids. V trimming: 3 bases; J trimming: 7 bases; junction bases outside the gene matches: 6. The CDR3 here is CASSDRQGREQYF. DNA for the CDR3: TGTGCCAGCAGTGACCGACAGGGAAGGGAGCAGTACTTC.

The rearrangement links TRBV24-1 to TRBJ2-1, with no clear D. The CDR3 sequence is 12 residues long. The germline V gene has CDR1 KGHDR and CDR2 SFDVKD. V lost 3 bases to trimming and J lost 10 bases, with 9 bases between them. As DNA, the CDR3 is TGTGCCACCAGTGATGACATCCGGGAGCAGTTCTTC. Translating it yields CATSDDIREQFF.

V is TRBV28 and J is TRBJ1-1; maybe TRBD1 (5 bases). Between the trimmed V and J ends, which lost 7 bases and 0 bases, there was a span of 15 bases. This CDR3 has 15 amino acids. Germline V gives CDR1 MDHEN, CDR2 SYDVKM. The DNA of the CDR3 is TGTGCCAGCACCTCTACGACAGCCATGAACACTGAAGCTTTCTTT. Amino acids: CASTSTTAMNTEAFF.

V gene TRBV6-6 combines with J gene TRBJ2-2, with D hard to call. The CDR3 totals 15 residues. V lost 4 bases, J lost 3 bases, and 12 bases lay in between. Germline CDR1 and CDR2: MNHNY and SVGAGI (reference sequence). CDR3 region: CASSFSTGYTGELFF. In DNA, the CDR3 is TGTGCCAGCAGTTTTTCGACTGGGTACACCGGGGAGCTGTTTTTT.